The clone carrying this TCR beta chain occurred once. Antigen specificity is unknown. This sample is part of a study of graft-versus-host responses after intestinal transplantation. Study background: Those transplanted obtained multivisceral, liver-intestinal, or isolated intestinal grafts. Anti-thymocyte globulin induction, then tacrolimus and steroids for roughly 3 years, went to all recipients. Study-level findings and limits: Association was observed between peak circulating GvH clone levels and early post-transplant HvG declines. GvH clones were identified in recipient marrow, with some first appearing in ileum or blood.

The CDR3 loop spans 13 amino acids. V lost 5 bases, J lost 3 bases, and 11 bases lay in between. The V gene's germline CDR1 is SGHAT and CDR2 FQNNGV. Clones were sequenced by immunoSEQ multiplex PCR, and TCRdb holds only the in-frame ones, with some missing. The sample yields some 70,000 clones, roughly 84% seen once. This sequence was found in a human donor who was the organ donor for an intestinal transplant. Source: unstimulated CD8+ T cells sorted from spleen or lymph node cells, taken before transplant. The chain carries TRBV11-2 and TRBJ2-7; either TRBD1 or TRBD2 may supply D (5 bases each). CDR3 sequence (DNA): TGTGCCAGCAGCCTTTCGAGGGGCTACGAGCAGTACTTC. Residues: CASSLSRGYEQYF.